This passage covers 32 T cell receptor beta chains from one sample sequenced in a study of shared clonotypes between healthy human individuals. Produced via immunoSEQ multiplex PCR; TCRdb's table is partial and in-frame only. Of roughly 2 million clones listed, more than 90% are singletons. The sequencing sample was made of naive CD4+ T cells sorted from blood. Regarding subset: CD45RA+ positively selected. These receptors were obtained from a young man in good health.

This chain joins TRBV7-3 and TRBJ2-7; D possibly corresponds to TRBD1 (6 bases). The V gene's germline CDR1 is SGHTA and CDR2 FQGTGA. The length of the CDR3 is 14 residues. Trimming shortened V by 2 bases and J by 3 bases, and 11 bases separated the two germline ends. CDR3 DNA: TGTGCCAGCAGCTTACGGGAAGGGGGCTACGAGCAGTACTTC. As protein: CASSLREGGYEQYF.

This sequence joins TRBV27 and TRBJ2-7; 14 positions agree with TRBD2. This CDR3 is 15 amino acids long. Germline V gives CDR1 MNHEY, CDR2 SMNVEV (reference sequence). V trimming: 5 bases; J trimming: 3 bases; junction bases outside the gene matches: 3. The chain's CDR3 is CASSPGTSGSYEQYF. CDR3 DNA sequence: TGTGCCAGCAGTCCAGGGACTAGCGGGAGCTACGAGCAGTACTTC.

V usage is TRBV7-8 and J usage is TRBJ1-6; 8 positions match TRBD1. Germline values: CDR1 SGHVS, CDR2 FQNEAQ. With V trimmed by 5 bases and J by 7 bases, 4 bases remained unmatched. The CDR3 is made up of 14 amino acids. CDR3: CASSPRDRNSPLHF. In nucleotides, the CDR3 is TGTGCCAGCAGCCCGCGGGACAGGAATTCACCCCTCCACTTT.

The chain carries TRBV2 and TRBJ1-2, with D possibly TRBD1 on 6 matching bases. This CDR3 spans 15 amino acids. Germline V gene data show CDR1 as SNHLY and CDR2 as FYNNEI. Trimming removed 5 bases at V and 0 bases at J, with 13 bases between. The CDR3 protein is CASSQDSAANYGYTF. The CDR3 nucleotides read TGTGCCAGCAGTCAGGACAGCGCCGCTAACTATGGCTACACCTTC.

This rearrangement joins TRBV10-1 to TRBJ2-3; 7 bases are shared with TRBD1. CDR3 size: 16 residues. Germline V gene sequence: CDR1 WNHNN, CDR2 SYGVQD (reference sequence). The V and J ends lost 6 bases and 2 bases, in that order; junction bases with no gene match: 11. The CDR3 DNA reads TGCGCCAGCAGCTACTACAGGGGTCAAATCACAGATACGCAGTATTTT. Its translation: CASSYYRGQITDTQYF.

The sample holds one count of this clone. The genes are TRBV27 and TRBJ1-2, with D unclear. Germline V gene sequence: CDR1 MNHEY, CDR2 SMNVEV (reference sequence). Trimming took 2 bases from V and 0 from J, leaving 7 bases between them. The CDR3 has 14 residues. The CDR3 sequence: CASSLRSTNYGYTF. The CDR3 DNA is TGTGCCAGCAGTTTACGGTCCACTAACTATGGCTACACCTTC.

The chain combines TRBV12-5 with TRBJ1-5; D unclear. The CDR3 is 13 amino acids. V was cut by 6 bases and J by 5 bases, with 11 bases left in between. Looked up from germline, CDR1 is LGHNT and CDR2 is FRNRAP. The CDR3 DNA reads as TGTGCTAGTGGACCCTATGAGGATCAGCCCCAGCATTTT. Translating it yields CASGPYEDQPQHF. The full variable domain, completed using reference TRBV12-5 and TRBJ1-5, is DARVTQTPRHKVTEMGQEVTMRCQPILGHNTVFWYRQTMMQGLELLAYFRNRAPLDDSGMPKDRFSAEMPDATLATLKIQPSEPRDSAVYFCASGPYEDQPQHFGDGTRLSIL.

Regarding this clone: Within the sample, other DNA sequences also encode this same CDR3. This chain joins TRBV18 and TRBJ1-1; D is undetermined. Germline CDR1 and CDR2: KGHSH and LQKENI. CDR3 length equals 13 residues. V was cut by 6 bases and J by 3 bases, with 11 bases left in between. The CDR3 sequence is CASSLGLDTEAFF. The CDR3 bases are TGTGCCAGCTCTCTTGGGTTGGACACTGAAGCTTTCTTT.

This clone has a single count. This chain links TRBV2 with TRBJ2-7, with a possible D match to TRBD1 (6 bases). CDR3 length: 15 amino acids. Germline V lookup: CDR1 SNHLY, CDR2 FYNNEI. The V and J ends lost 4 bases and 2 bases respectively, with 15 bases between them. The CDR3 spells CASSAGRTAPYEQYF. CDR3 nucleotides: TGTGCCAGCAGTGCGGGTCGGACAGCTCCCTACGAGCAGTACTTC.

The chain links TRBV7-9 to TRBJ2-5; no reliable D call. Trimming shortened V by 3 bases and J by 1 base, and 12 bases separated the two germline ends. The germline gives CDR1 SEHNR, CDR2 FQNEAQ (reference sequence). The CDR3 spans 15 residues. The CDR3 sequence is CASSLWAGLQETQYF. The CDR3 nucleotides are TGTGCCAGCAGCTTGTGGGCTGGCCTCCAAGAGACCCAGTACTTC.

The chain has TRBV19 and TRBJ1-2; D ambiguous. The length of the CDR3 is 13 residues. V gave up 5 bases and J gave up 4 bases, with 11 bases separating them. CDR1 and CDR2 from the germline V gene are LNHDA and SQIVND (reference sequence). CDR3 amino acids: CASSLPPAYGYTF. The DNA for the CDR3 is TGTGCCAGTAGTTTACCTCCGGCCTATGGCTACACCTTC.

The chain couples TRBV12-5 to TRBJ2-6, with D unclear. V shed 0 bases and J shed 1 base, with 13 bases lying between them. The germline V gene has CDR1 LGHNT and CDR2 FRNRAP. The CDR3 extends over 18 amino acids. The CDR3 loop reads CASGLVPGIISGANVLTF. The CDR3 coding sequence is TGTGCTAGTGGTTTGGTACCTGGCATAATATCTGGGGCCAACGTCCTGACTTTC. The whole variable domain, remainder taken from reference TRBV12-5 and TRBJ2-6, is DARVTQTPRHKVTEMGQEVTMRCQPILGHNTVFWYRQTMMQGLELLAYFRNRAPLDDSGMPKDRFSAEMPDATLATLKIQPSEPRDSAVYFCASGLVPGIISGANVLTFGAGSRLTVL.

This clone was observed a handful of times. The rearrangement uses TRBV12-1 and TRBJ2-5. TRBV12-1 is a listed pseudogene. The length of the CDR3 is 10 residues. CDR3 protein: CASSFAQRDF. In DNA form, the CDR3 reads TGTGCCAGCAGCTTTGCGCAAAGGGACTTC.

For this clone: Other DNA sequences in this specimen translate into the identical CDR3. The gene calls are TRBV19 and TRBJ1-6; D might be TRBD1 (5 bases). Germline V CDR1 and CDR2: LNHDA, SQIVND (reference sequence). CDR3 length: 14 amino acids. Trimming shortened V by 6 bases and J by 1 base, and 7 bases separated the two germline ends. The DNA for the CDR3 is TGTGCCAGTAGCTCAGGGTCCTATAATTCACCCCTCCACTTT. This codes for CASSSGSYNSPLHF.

The CDR3: CASHLGTNTGELFF. The CDR3 nucleotides are TGTGCCAGCCATCTCGGAACGAACACCGGGGAGCTGTTTTTT. The chain combines TRBV7-2 with TRBJ2-2; D ambiguous. The V and J ends lost 8 bases and 0 bases respectively, with 10 bases between them. CDR1 and CDR2 from the germline V gene are SGHTA and FQGNSA. The length of the CDR3 is 14 residues.

In this sample, this clone turned up once. V gene TRBV9 combines with J gene TRBJ2-2; no definite D call. The germline V gene encodes CDR1 SGDLS and CDR2 YYNGEE. V lost 0 bases and J lost 2, with 11 bases in between. This CDR3 has 16 residues. DNA of the CDR3: TGTGCCAGCAGCGTAGTTGCACATCATAACACCGGGGAGCTGTTTTTT. Residues: CASSVVAHHNTGELFF.

The chain is built from TRBV2 and TRBJ1-5; TRBD1 matches 10 bases. The CDR3 spans 15 residues. V lost 8 bases and J lost 6; bases outside the gene matches: 10. Germline V CDR1 and CDR2: SNHLY, FYNNEI. The CDR3 nucleotides are TGTGCCAGCGACCTCGACAGGGGGCTTGGTCAGCCCCAGCATTTT. Amino acids: CASDLDRGLGQPQHF.

V gene TRBV7-9 combines with J gene TRBJ2-7, with a tentative D call TRBD1 (6 bases). CDR1 and CDR2 from the germline V gene are SEHNR and FQNEAQ (reference sequence). This CDR3 is built from 15 residues. The V and J ends lost 1 base and 4 bases respectively, with 14 bases between them. In DNA form, the CDR3 reads TGTGCCAGCAGCTTAGTTGAGGGGGTAGGATACGAGCAGTACTTC. Translated: CASSLVEGVGYEQYF.

The gene calls are TRBV10-1 and TRBJ2-7; no firm D call. Germline CDR1 reads WNHNN; CDR2 reads SYGVQD (reference sequence). The CDR3 is 13 residues long. The V and J ends lost 3 bases and 4 bases respectively, with 10 bases between them. Written as DNA, the CDR3 is TGCGCCAGCAGTGAAGCGAACAGTTACGAGCAGTACTTC. It specifies CASSEANSYEQYF.

The gene calls are TRBV30 and TRBJ1-2, with D perhaps matching TRBD1 (5 bases). V shed 3 bases and J shed 8 bases, with 16 bases lying between them. CDR3 length: 13 residues. Per germline, CDR1 GTSNPN and CDR2 SVGIG (reference sequence). The CDR3 DNA reads as TGTGCCTGGAGGTTCGGGGGGACGGACGGCTACACCTTC. It translates to CAWRFGGTDGYTF. Combining the CDR3 with reference TRBV30 and TRBJ1-2 gives the whole variable domain SQTIHQWPATLVQPVGSPLSLECTVEGTSNPNLYWYRQAAGRGLQLLFYSVGIGQISSEVPQNLSASRPQDRQFILSSKKLLLSDSGFYLCAWRFGGTDGYTFGSGTRLTVV.

This chain joins TRBV28 and TRBJ1-2, with D tentatively TRBD1 (5 bases). Between the trimmed V and J ends, which lost 2 bases and 5 bases, there was a span of 12 bases. Germline V gene data show CDR1 as MDHEN and CDR2 as SYDVKM. The CDR3 spans 14 residues. The CDR3 reads CASSLLDMGYGYTF. CDR3 DNA sequence: TGTGCCAGCAGTTTACTGGACATGGGATATGGCTACACCTTC.

As for this clone: Other DNA sequences in the same sample also yield this CDR3. CDR3: CASSIETGGSYEQYF. The DNA for the CDR3 is TGTGCCAGTAGTATAGAGACAGGGGGATCCTACGAGCAGTACTTC. The V gene is TRBV19, the J gene TRBJ2-7; 9 bases are shared with TRBD1. The trim removed 0 bases at V and 1 base at J, leaving 1 base unmatched. Germline V gene data show CDR1 as LNHDA and CDR2 as SQIVND (reference sequence). The CDR3 is 15 amino acids.

The V call is TRBV6-1, the J call TRBJ2-3, with 8 bases aligning to TRBD2. V lost 7 bases to trimming and J lost 6 bases; unmatched junction nucleotides: 9. The CDR3 totals 14 residues. Looked up from germline, CDR1 is MNHNS and CDR2 is SASEGT. The CDR3 nucleotides are TGTGCCAGCAATACAGCGGGAGAGGTGGATACGCAGTATTTT. This encodes CASNTAGEVDTQYF.

The chain couples TRBV6-5 to TRBJ2-5; no reliable D call. Trimming shortened V by 0 bases and J by 7 bases, and 9 bases separated the two germline ends. The germline CDR1 and CDR2 sequences are MNHEY and SVGAGI. The CDR3 spans 13 residues. CDR3 residues: CASSYSGSGTQYF. The CDR3 nucleotides read TGTGCCAGCAGTTACTCCGGCTCAGGGACCCAGTACTTC.

This clone occurred a few times. The chain uses TRBV10-3 and TRBJ1-6; 7 bases align to TRBD1. The junction had 3 bases not matched to a gene; V was cut back by 2 bases and J by 8 bases. The CDR3 runs to 14 residues. Germline loops: CDR1 ENHRY, CDR2 SYGVKD. CDR3 protein: CAISETGADSPLHF. Here the CDR3 DNA reads TGTGCCATCAGTGAGACAGGGGCCGATTCACCCCTCCACTTT.

The chain employs TRBV6-6 and TRBJ1-6; a possible D gene is TRBD1 (5 bases). V lost 6 bases and J 7 bases, leaving 13 bases between the germline ends. The CDR3 is 14 residues long. The germline CDR1 and CDR2 sequences are MNHNY and SVGAGI (reference sequence). The CDR3 coding sequence is TGTGCCAGCAGGGGGGGGGTATACAATTCACCCCTCCACTTT. This codes for CASRGGVYNSPLHF.

In regard to this clone: Different DNA sequences within this sample yield the same CDR3. The rearrangement links TRBV7-2 to TRBJ2-7; TRBD2 agrees at 13 bases. J gave up 4 bases and V 1 base, and 1 base lay outside the gene matches. This CDR3 has 15 residues. Germline V gene sequence: CDR1 SGHTA, CDR2 FQGNSA. The CDR3 spells CASSLELAGGYEQYF. For the CDR3, the DNA is TGTGCCAGCAGCTTAGAACTAGCGGGAGGGTACGAGCAGTACTTC.

The chain uses TRBV6-1 and TRBJ2-7; 8 nucleotides match TRBD1. This CDR3 is built from 17 residues. The V segment lost 4 bases and the J segment 0 bases; nucleotides outside the gene matches: 11. CDR1 and CDR2 (germline): MNHNS, SASEGT. The CDR3 loop is CASSGRQGSSPSYEQYF. The CDR3 nucleotides are TGTGCCAGCAGTGGTAGACAGGGGTCTTCCCCCTCCTACGAGCAGTACTTC.

This clone is a singleton in its sample. The rearrangement joins TRBV4-3 to TRBJ2-1; 9 positions agree with TRBD2. The CDR3 is 13 amino acids. In germline, CDR1 is LGHNA, CDR2 YSLEER. The trim removed 3 bases at V and 13 bases at J, leaving 7 bases unmatched. In DNA, the CDR3 is TGCGCCAGCAGCCAGGAGACTAGCGGATTTCAGTTCTTC. The encoded protein is CASSQETSGFQFF.

About this clone: This sample also contains other DNA sequences that code for the same CDR3. This sequence joins TRBV28 and TRBJ1-5; 8 positions agree with TRBD1. The CDR3 length is 15 residues. Per germline, CDR1 MDHEN and CDR2 SYDVKM. V shed 5 bases, J shed 2 bases, and the junction held 5 bases outside the gene matches. This chain's CDR3 is CASSPGGAGNQPQHF. DNA for the CDR3: TGTGCCAGCAGTCCAGGGGGCGCGGGCAATCAGCCCCAGCATTTT.

V gene TRBV27 combines with J gene TRBJ2-2, with 8 bases identical to TRBD2. The V gene's germline CDR1 is MNHEY and CDR2 SMNVEV (reference sequence). V was pared by 5 bases and J by 6 bases, with 5 bases of the junction left unmatched. The CDR3 length is 14 residues. This CDR3 is CASSQGLAAGELFF. CDR3 DNA: TGTGCCAGCAGTCAAGGACTAGCCGCCGGGGAGCTGTTTTTT.

This sequence joins TRBV6-5 and TRBJ2-7; 8 bases match TRBD1. The CDR3 contains 15 residues. Germline-derived CDR1 and CDR2 are MNHEY and SVGAGI. V dropped 6 bases and J dropped 4; count of bases not matched to a gene: 11. The CDR3 DNA reads as TGTGCCAGCAGAATGACGACAGGGGTCTCATACGAGCAGTACTTC. This gives the protein CASRMTTGVSYEQYF.